One and the same sample provided the 24 T cell receptor beta chains below, sequenced in a study of T cell changes during pregnancy in multiple sclerosis. Assay: immunoSEQ multiplex PCR; the TCRdb copy retains only in-frame clones and omits some. The table lists about 26,000 clones, about 88% of them singletons. The sequencing here drew on CD8+ T cells from peripheral blood mononuclear cells, taken in the second trimester of pregnancy. Every receptor here comes from a female donor with multiple sclerosis, enrolled in a pregnancy study.

The CDR3 DNA is TGTGCCAGCAGCTTTTCTTTGTATGAGCAGTTCTTC. Its protein is CASSFSLYEQFF. The V call is TRBV5-5, the J call TRBJ2-1; D is unclear. CDR1 and CDR2 from the germline V gene are SGHKS and YYEKEE (reference sequence). The ends were cut back, 2 bases at V and 8 bases at J, with 8 bases in the middle. The CDR3 sequence is 12 residues long.

The chain links TRBV5-1 to TRBJ2-7; D possibly corresponds to TRBD2 (6 bases). Germline V gene sequence: CDR1 SGHRS, CDR2 YFSETQ. This CDR3 comprises 16 residues. Between the trimmed V and J ends, which lost 0 bases and 2 bases, there was a span of 15 bases. The DNA of the CDR3 is TGCGCCAGCAGCTTGGTTCTAGCGAGATCCGCCTACGAGCAGTACTTC. It yields the protein CASSLVLARSAYEQYF.

The J gene is TRBJ2-1, the V gene TRBV27, with D tentatively TRBD2 (5 bases). Germline V gene lookup returns CDR1 MNHEY and CDR2 SMNVEV (reference sequence). Trimming removed 10 bases from V and 4 bases from J, with 11 bases in between. CDR3 length: 12 residues. For the CDR3, the DNA is TGTGCCACCGTGAGCGGATACAATGAGCAGTTCTTC. Translated, it gives CATVSGYNEQFF.

The V call is TRBV7-9, the J call TRBJ2-5, with D maybe TRBD2 (5 bases). CDR3 length equals 12 residues. Germline V gene sequence: CDR1 SEHNR, CDR2 FQNEAQ (reference sequence). Trimming removed 6 bases from V and 5 bases from J, with 10 bases in between. The CDR3 here is CASRAGGETQYF. The DNA for the CDR3 is TGTGCCAGCAGGGCGGGTGGGGAGACCCAGTACTTC.

The gene calls are TRBV7-2 and TRBJ2-1; tentatively, D is TRBD1 (5 bases). This CDR3 contains 15 residues. Germline V gene sequence: CDR1 SGHTA, CDR2 FQGNSA. Trimming removed 5 bases from V and 2 bases from J, with 13 bases in between. The CDR3 protein is CASSVQGSPYNEQFF. Written as DNA, the CDR3 is TGTGCCAGCAGCGTTCAGGGTTCTCCCTACAATGAGCAGTTCTTC.

There are many counts of this clone. The chain is built from TRBV4-3 and TRBJ2-1, with D possibly matching TRBD2 (6 bases). This CDR3 is built from 13 residues. Trimming shortened V by 2 bases and J by 7 bases, and 9 bases separated the two germline ends. In germline, CDR1 is LGHNA, CDR2 YSLEER. The CDR3 sequence: CASSQYRGNEQFF. The DNA of the CDR3 is TGCGCCAGCAGCCAATACCGGGGGAATGAGCAGTTCTTC.

The chain uses TRBV4-3 and TRBJ2-7; D ambiguous. V was cut by 1 base and J by 3 bases, with 7 bases left in between. There are 13 residues in the CDR3. Germline V gene lookup returns CDR1 LGHNA and CDR2 YSLEER. CDR3 DNA: TGCGCCAGCAGCCAAGGGGCAGGCTACGAGCAGTACTTC. This sequence encodes CASSQGAGYEQYF.

V usage is TRBV6-6 and J usage is TRBJ1-1, with 8 nucleotides matching TRBD1. CDR3 size: 13 residues. CDR1 and CDR2 from the germline V gene are MNHNY and SVGAGI (reference sequence). J lost 1 base, V lost 5 bases, and 0 bases had no gene match. The CDR3 region is CASSDRGNTEAFF. In DNA, the CDR3 is TGTGCCAGCAGTGACAGGGGGAACACTGAAGCTTTCTTT.

Only one count was recorded for this clone. The rearrangement uses TRBV7-9 and TRBJ1-2; no clear D gene. V lost 1 base and J lost 6, with 9 bases in between. The CDR3 extends over 13 amino acids. Germline V gives CDR1 SEHNR, CDR2 FQNEAQ (reference sequence). The CDR3 DNA reads as TGTGCCAGCAGCTTAGAGATAGCAGATGGCTACACCTTC. Its translation: CASSLEIADGYTF.

CDR3 in amino acids: CASSQWDNAYEQYF. DNA of the CDR3: TGTGCCAGCAGCCAATGGGACAACGCCTACGAGCAGTACTTC. The V gene is TRBV11-2, the J gene TRBJ2-7, with D possibly TRBD1 on 6 matching bases. The V and J ends lost 5 bases and 2 bases respectively, with 13 bases between them. This CDR3 is built from 14 residues. Germline CDR1 SGHAT, CDR2 FQNNGV. Full variable domain (rest looked up from reference TRBV11-2 and TRBJ2-7): EAGVAQSPRYKIIEKRQSVAFWCNPISGHATLYWYQQILGQGPKLLIQFQNNGVVDDSQLPKDRFSAERLKGVDSTLKIQPAKLEDSAVYLCASSQWDNAYEQYFGPGTRLTVT.

V usage is TRBV2 and J usage is TRBJ1-2; D remains unclear. The CDR3 runs 14 residues. The germline V gene has CDR1 SNHLY and CDR2 FYNNEI. Trimming took 8 bases from V and 4 from J, leaving 17 bases between them. CDR3 nucleotide sequence: TGTGCCAGCCTATCACCCTCTACCCCCTATGGCTACACCTTC. Amino acids: CASLSPSTPYGYTF.

The chain is built from TRBV15 and TRBJ2-1; D possibly corresponds to TRBD2 (5 bases). V was shortened by 1 base and J by 8 bases, with 15 bases between the two germline ends. Germline values: CDR1 LNHNV, CDR2 YYDKDF (reference sequence). The length of the CDR3 is 15 residues. CDR3 protein: CATSRAGLGSDEQFF. CDR3 nucleotide sequence: TGTGCCACCAGCAGAGCTGGACTCGGATCCGATGAGCAGTTCTTC.

The gene calls are TRBV2 and TRBJ1-2; no reliable D call. This CDR3 region has 12 residues. CDR1 and CDR2 (germline): SNHLY, FYNNEI. V was pared by 6 bases and J by 5 bases, with 10 bases between. The CDR3 nucleotides read TGTGCCAGCAGCCGAGGGAGATATGGCTACACCTTC. The encoded protein is CASSRGRYGYTF. Based on the CDR3 plus reference TRBV2 and TRBJ1-2, the full variable domain is EPEVTQTPSHQVTQMGQEVILRCVPISNHLYFYWYRQILGQKVEFLVSFYNNEISEKSEIFDDQFSVERPDGSNFTLKIRSTKLEDSAMYFCASSRGRYGYTFGSGTRLTVV.

Ten or more counts support this clone. J is TRBJ1-1 and V is TRBV7-9, with a weak D call TRBD1 (5 bases). Per germline, CDR1 SEHNR and CDR2 FQNEAQ (reference sequence). V lost 3 bases, J lost 0 bases, and 11 bases lay in between. CDR3 length: 15 residues. The chain's CDR3 is CASSFRTGLNTEAFF. CDR3 sequence (DNA): TGTGCCAGCAGCTTTAGAACAGGCTTGAACACTGAAGCTTTCTTT. Full variable domain (remainder filled in from reference TRBV7-9 and TRBJ1-1): DTGVSQNPRHKITKRGQNVTFRCDPISEHNRLYWYRQTLGQGPEFLTYFQNEAQLEKSRLLSDRFSAERPKGSFSTLEIQRTEQGDSAMYLCASSFRTGLNTEAFFGQGTRLTVV.

This chain links TRBV11-2 with TRBJ1-4, with D possibly TRBD1 on 6 matching bases. Germline CDR1 SGHAT, CDR2 FQNNGV. V was trimmed by 5 bases and J by 8 bases, leaving 18 bases between them. This CDR3 is built from 15 residues. DNA of the CDR3: TGTGCCAGCAGCGCAACAGGGAGTTTAGGCGAAAAACTGTTTTTT. This encodes CASSATGSLGEKLFF.

The chain joins TRBV29-1 to TRBJ2-1, with TRBD1 matching over 8 bases. The V gene's germline CDR1 is SQVTM and CDR2 ANQGSEA. This CDR3 comprises 12 residues. The trim removed 5 bases at V and 10 bases at J, leaving 7 bases unmatched. Here the CDR3 reads CSVLWTGMEQFF. The CDR3 DNA is TGCAGCGTTCTCTGGACAGGGATGGAGCAGTTCTTC.

The chain is built from TRBV19 and TRBJ2-7, with D tentatively TRBD1 (6 bases). The V and J ends lost 5 bases and 0 bases respectively, with 14 bases between them. The germline V gene encodes CDR1 LNHDA and CDR2 SQIVND (reference sequence). The CDR3 has 15 residues. The CDR3 bases are TGTGCCAGTAGTGCCTCGGGACAACTCTCCTACGAGCAGTACTTC. Encoded protein: CASSASGQLSYEQYF.

This chain uses TRBV7-9 with TRBJ2-1; TRBD2 aligns across 8 bases. The trim removed 3 bases at V and 6 bases at J, leaving 10 bases unmatched. This CDR3 region has 16 residues. Germline CDR1 SEHNR, CDR2 FQNEAQ (reference sequence). The CDR3 protein is CASSFGTSGIGNEQFF. As DNA, the CDR3 is TGTGCCAGCAGCTTCGGGACTAGTGGGATCGGCAATGAGCAGTTCTTC. The entire variable domain, with the rest obtained from reference TRBV7-9 and TRBJ2-1, is as follows: DTGVSQNPRHKITKRGQNVTFRCDPISEHNRLYWYRQTLGQGPEFLTYFQNEAQLEKSRLLSDRFSAERPKGSFSTLEIQRTEQGDSAMYLCASSFGTSGIGNEQFFGPGTRLTVL.

The chain couples TRBV5-4 to TRBJ2-5; tentative D call: TRBD2 (5 bases). Deletions cut 4 bases from V and 2 bases from J, with 9 bases between. CDR1 and CDR2 (germline): SGHNT, YYREEE (reference sequence). The CDR3 is made up of 13 amino acids. CDR3 protein: CASSPGWQETQYF. CDR3 in DNA: TGTGCCAGCAGCCCGGGGTGGCAAGAGACCCAGTACTTC.

The chain recombines TRBV2 with TRBJ1-2; 9 bases align to TRBD1. The germline V gene encodes CDR1 SNHLY and CDR2 FYNNEI. CDR3 length equals 17 residues. Unmatched junction bases numbered 7, after V lost 0 bases and J lost 2 bases. The CDR3 spells CASSEAWAGQGNYGYTF. The CDR3 nucleotides read TGTGCCAGCAGTGAAGCTTGGGCGGGACAGGGAAACTATGGCTACACCTTC.

This rearrangement joins TRBV5-6 to TRBJ2-7; D is unclear. There are 12 residues in the CDR3. Between the trimmed V and J ends, which lost 3 bases and 1 base, there was a span of 5 bases. CDR1 and CDR2 from the germline V gene are SGHDT and YYEEEE. The CDR3 region has the DNA TGTGCCAGCAGCTCCCTTTCCTACGAGCAGTACTTC. As protein: CASSSLSYEQYF.

The V call is TRBV5-1, the J call TRBJ1-1; possible D gene TRBD1, 5 bases. The CDR3 consists of 15 residues. Trimming took 1 base from V and 4 from J, leaving 14 bases between them. Germline CDR1 is SGHRS and CDR2 is YFSETQ. CDR3 nucleotides: TGCGCCAGCAGCTTGCAGGGCGGCCCAACCACTGAAGCTTTCTTT. This sequence encodes CASSLQGGPTTEAFF.

The rearrangement joins TRBV7-3 to TRBJ2-3, with TRBD2 as a possible D gene (8 bases). Germline V gene sequence: CDR1 SGHTA, CDR2 FQGTGA. The length of the CDR3 is 15 residues. V was clipped by 5 bases and J by 4 bases, with 16 bases between them. The CDR3 protein is CASSLGRGQSDTQYF. CDR3 DNA: TGTGCCAGCAGCCTCGGGAGGGGGCAATCAGATACGCAGTATTTT.

This clone was recorded once. This chain joins TRBV6-5 and TRBJ2-1; D is possibly TRBD2 (6 bases). Looked up from germline, CDR1 is MNHEY and CDR2 is SVGAGI. Trimming took off 10 bases at V and 15 bases at J, with 19 bases between the two ends. The CDR3 runs 11 residues. The CDR3, as DNA: TGTGCCACGCTACGCGGGATAGCGACGTTCTTC. It translates to CATLRGIATFF.